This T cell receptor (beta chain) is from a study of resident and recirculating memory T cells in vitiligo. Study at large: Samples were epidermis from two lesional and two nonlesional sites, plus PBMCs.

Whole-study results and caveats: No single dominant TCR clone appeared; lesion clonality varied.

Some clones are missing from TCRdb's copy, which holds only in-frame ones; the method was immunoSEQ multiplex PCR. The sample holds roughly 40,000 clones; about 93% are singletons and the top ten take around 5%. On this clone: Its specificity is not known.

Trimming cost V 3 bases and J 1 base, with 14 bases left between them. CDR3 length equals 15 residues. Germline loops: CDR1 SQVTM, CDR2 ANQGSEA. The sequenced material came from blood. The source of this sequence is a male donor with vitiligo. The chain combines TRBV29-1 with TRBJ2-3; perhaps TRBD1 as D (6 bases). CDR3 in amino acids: CSVEPRGGRTDTQYF. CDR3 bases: TGCAGCGTTGAGCCCAGGGGCGGACGCACAGATACGCAGTATTTT.